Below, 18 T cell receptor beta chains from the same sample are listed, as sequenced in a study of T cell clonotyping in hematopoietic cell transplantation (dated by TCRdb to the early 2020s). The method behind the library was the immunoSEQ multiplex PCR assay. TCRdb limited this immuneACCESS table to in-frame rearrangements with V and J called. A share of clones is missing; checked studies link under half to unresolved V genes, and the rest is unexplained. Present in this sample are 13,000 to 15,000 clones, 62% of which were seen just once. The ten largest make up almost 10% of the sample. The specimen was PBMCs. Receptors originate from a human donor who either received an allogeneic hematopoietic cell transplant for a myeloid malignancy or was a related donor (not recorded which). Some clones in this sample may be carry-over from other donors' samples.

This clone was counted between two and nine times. This CDR3 is CASSESYGYTF. The CDR3 region has the DNA TGTGCCAGCAGTGAGTCATATGGCTACACCTTC. The J gene is TRBJ1-2, the V gene TRBV25-1; D gene unclear. The CDR3 is 11 amino acids. Germline V gene lookup returns CDR1 MGHDK and CDR2 SYGVNS. Trimming cost V 3 bases and J 5 bases, with 4 bases left between them.

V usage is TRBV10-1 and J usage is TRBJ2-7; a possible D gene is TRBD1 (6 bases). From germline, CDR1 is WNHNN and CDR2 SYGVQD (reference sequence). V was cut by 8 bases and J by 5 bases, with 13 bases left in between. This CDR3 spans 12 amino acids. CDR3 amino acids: CASSTGYHEQYF. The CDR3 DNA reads TGCGCCAGCTCAACAGGGTACCACGAGCAGTACTTC.

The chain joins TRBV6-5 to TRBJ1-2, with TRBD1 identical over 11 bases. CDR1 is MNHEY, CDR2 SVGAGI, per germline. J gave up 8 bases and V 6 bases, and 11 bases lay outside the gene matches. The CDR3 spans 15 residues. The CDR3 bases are TGTGCCAGCAGCCTCGGGACAGGGGGGCTCGGGGGCTACACCTTC. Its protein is CASSLGTGGLGGYTF.

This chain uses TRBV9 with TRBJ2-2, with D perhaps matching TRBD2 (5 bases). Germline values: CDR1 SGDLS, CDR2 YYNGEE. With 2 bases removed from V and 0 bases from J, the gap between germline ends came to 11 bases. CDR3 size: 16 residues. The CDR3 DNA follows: TGTGCCAGCAGCGTTTCCAGGACTTCGAACACCGGGGAGCTGTTTTTT. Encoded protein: CASSVSRTSNTGELFF.

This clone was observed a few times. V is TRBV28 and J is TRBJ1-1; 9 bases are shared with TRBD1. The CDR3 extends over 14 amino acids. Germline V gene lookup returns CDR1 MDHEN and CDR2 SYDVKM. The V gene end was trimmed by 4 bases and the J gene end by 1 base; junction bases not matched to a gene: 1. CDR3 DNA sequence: TGTGCCAGCAGTTGGGGACAGGGGAACACTGAAGCTTTCTTT. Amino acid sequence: CASSWGQGNTEAFF.

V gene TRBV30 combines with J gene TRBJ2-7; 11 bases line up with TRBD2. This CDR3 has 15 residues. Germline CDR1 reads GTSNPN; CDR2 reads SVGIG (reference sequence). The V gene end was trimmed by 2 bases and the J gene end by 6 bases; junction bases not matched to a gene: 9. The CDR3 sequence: CAWSLTSGIPREQYF. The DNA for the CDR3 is TGTGCCTGGAGTTTGACTAGCGGGATTCCGCGCGAGCAGTACTTC. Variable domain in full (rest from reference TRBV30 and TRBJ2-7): SQTIHQWPATLVQPVGSPLSLECTVEGTSNPNLYWYRQAAGRGLQLLFYSVGIGQISSEVPQNLSASRPQDRQFILSSKKLLLSDSGFYLCAWSLTSGIPREQYFGPGTRLTVT.

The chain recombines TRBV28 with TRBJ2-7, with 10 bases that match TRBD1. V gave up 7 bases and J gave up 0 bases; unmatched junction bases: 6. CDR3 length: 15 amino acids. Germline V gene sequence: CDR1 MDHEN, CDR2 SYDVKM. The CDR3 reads CASKRTGGSSYEQYF. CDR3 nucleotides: TGTGCCAGCAAGCGGACAGGGGGATCCTCCTACGAGCAGTACTTC. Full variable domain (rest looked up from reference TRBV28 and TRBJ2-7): DVKVTQSSRYLVKRTGEKVFLECVQDMDHENMFWYRQDPGLGLRLIYFSYDVKMKEKGDIPEGYSVSREKKERFSLILESASTNQTSMYLCASKRTGGSSYEQYFGPGTRLTVT.

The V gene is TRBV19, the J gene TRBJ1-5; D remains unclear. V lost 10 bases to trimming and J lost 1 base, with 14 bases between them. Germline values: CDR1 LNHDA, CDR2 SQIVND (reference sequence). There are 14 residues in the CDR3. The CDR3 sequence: CATRASQSNQPQHF. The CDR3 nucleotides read TGTGCCACTAGGGCCAGTCAGAGCAATCAGCCCCAGCATTTT.

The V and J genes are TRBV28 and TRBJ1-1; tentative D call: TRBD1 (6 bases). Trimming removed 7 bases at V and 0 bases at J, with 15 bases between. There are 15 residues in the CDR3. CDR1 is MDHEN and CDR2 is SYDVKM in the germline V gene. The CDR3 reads CASIPRTVMNTEAFF. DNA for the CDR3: TGTGCCAGCATTCCCCGGACAGTAATGAACACTGAAGCTTTCTTT.

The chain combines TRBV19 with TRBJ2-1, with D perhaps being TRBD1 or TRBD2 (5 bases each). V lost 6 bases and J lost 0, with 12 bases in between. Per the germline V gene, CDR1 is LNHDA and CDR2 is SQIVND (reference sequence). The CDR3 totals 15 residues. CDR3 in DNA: TGTGCCAGTAGACAGGACTCGAGCTCCTACAATGAGCAGTTCTTC. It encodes CASRQDSSSYNEQFF.

The DNA of the CDR3 is TGTGCCAGCAGCCTTGGAGCAGGGGAATTGAATGAGCAGTTCTTC. It codes for CASSLGAGELNEQFF. The chain recombines TRBV4-2 with TRBJ2-1; tentative D call: TRBD1 (6 bases). V was clipped by 4 bases and J by 7 bases, with 17 bases between them. This CDR3 region has 15 residues. From germline, CDR1 is LGHNA and CDR2 YNFKEQ.

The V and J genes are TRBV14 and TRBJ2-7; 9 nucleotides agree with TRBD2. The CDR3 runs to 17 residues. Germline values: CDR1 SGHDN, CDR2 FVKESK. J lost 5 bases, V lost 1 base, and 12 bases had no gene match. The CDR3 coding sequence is TGTGCCAGCAGCCAAGGCCTTCTAAGCGGGAGGTGGAACGAGCAGTACTTC. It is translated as CASSQGLLSGRWNEQYF. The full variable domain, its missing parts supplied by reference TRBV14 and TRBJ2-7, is EAGVTQFPSHSVIEKGQTVTLRCDPISGHDNLYWYRRVMGKEIKFLLHFVKESKQDESGMPNNRFLAERTGGTYSTLKVQPAELEDSGVYFCASSQGLLSGRWNEQYFGPGTRLTVT.

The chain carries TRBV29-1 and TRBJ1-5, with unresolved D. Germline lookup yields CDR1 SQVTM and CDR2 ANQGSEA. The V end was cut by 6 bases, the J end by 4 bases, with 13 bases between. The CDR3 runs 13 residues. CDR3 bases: TGCAGCGTGGGAACAGAGGGAAATCAGCCCCAGCATTTT. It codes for CSVGTEGNQPQHF.

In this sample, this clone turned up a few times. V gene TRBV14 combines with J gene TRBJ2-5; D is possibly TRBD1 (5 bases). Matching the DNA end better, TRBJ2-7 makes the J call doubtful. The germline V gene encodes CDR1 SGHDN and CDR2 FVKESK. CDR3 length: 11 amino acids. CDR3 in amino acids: CASTQGYEQYF. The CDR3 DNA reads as TGTGCCAGCACCCAGGGCTACGAGCAGTACTTC.

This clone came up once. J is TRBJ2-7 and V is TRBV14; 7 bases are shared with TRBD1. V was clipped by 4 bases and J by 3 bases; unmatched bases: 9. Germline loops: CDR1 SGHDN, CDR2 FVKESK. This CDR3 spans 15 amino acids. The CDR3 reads CASSRLGTDIYEQYF. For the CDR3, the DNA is TGTGCCAGCAGCCGATTAGGGACAGACATCTACGAGCAGTACTTC. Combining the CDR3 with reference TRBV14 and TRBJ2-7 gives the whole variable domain EAGVTQFPSHSVIEKGQTVTLRCDPISGHDNLYWYRRVMGKEIKFLLHFVKESKQDESGMPNNRFLAERTGGTYSTLKVQPAELEDSGVYFCASSRLGTDIYEQYFGPGTRLTVT.

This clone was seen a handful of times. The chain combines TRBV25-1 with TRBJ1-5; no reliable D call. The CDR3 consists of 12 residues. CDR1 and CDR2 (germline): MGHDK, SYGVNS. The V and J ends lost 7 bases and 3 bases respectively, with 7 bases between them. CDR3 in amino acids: CASTTNNQPQHF. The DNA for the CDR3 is TGTGCCAGCACAACCAACAATCAGCCCCAGCATTTT.

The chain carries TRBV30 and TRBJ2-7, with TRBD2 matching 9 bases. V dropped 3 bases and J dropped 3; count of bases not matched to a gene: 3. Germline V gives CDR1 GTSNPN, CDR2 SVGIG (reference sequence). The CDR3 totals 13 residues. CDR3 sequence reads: CAWRLTSGYEQYF. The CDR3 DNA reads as TGTGCCTGGAGACTGACTAGCGGCTACGAGCAGTACTTC.

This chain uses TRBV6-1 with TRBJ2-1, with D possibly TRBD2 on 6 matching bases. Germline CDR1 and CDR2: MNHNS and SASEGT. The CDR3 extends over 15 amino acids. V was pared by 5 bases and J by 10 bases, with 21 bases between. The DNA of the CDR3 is TGTGCCAGCAGTCAGCGTGGGTGGAAGGAGGGAGAGCAGTTCTTC. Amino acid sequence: CASSQRGWKEGEQFF.